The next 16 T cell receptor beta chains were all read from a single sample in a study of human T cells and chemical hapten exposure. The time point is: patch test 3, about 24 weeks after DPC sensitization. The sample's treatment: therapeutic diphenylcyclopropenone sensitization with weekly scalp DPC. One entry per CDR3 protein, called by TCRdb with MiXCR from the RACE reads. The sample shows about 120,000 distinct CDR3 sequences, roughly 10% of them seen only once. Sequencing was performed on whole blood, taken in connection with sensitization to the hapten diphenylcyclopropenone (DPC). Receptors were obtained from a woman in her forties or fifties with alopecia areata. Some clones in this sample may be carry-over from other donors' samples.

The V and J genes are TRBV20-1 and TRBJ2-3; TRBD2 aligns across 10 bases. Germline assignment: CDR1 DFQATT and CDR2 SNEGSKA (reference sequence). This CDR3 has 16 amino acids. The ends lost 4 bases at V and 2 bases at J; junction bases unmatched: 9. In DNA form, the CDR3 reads TGCAGTGCTACTCCCTTTAGCGGGAGGAACACAGATACGCAGTATTTT. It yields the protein CSATPFSGRNTDTQYF.

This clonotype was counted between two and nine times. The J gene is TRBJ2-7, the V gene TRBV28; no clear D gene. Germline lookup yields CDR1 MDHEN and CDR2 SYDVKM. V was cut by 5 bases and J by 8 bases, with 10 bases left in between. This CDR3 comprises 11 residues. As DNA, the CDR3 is TGTGCCAGCAGTCCGGGTGGTCAGCAGTACTTC. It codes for CASSPGGQQYF.

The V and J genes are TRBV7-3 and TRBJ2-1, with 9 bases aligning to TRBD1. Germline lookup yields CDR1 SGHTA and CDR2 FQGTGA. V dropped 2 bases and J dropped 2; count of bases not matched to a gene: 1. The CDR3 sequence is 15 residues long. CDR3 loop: CASSLGTGTYNEQFF. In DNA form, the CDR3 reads TGTGCCAGCAGCTTAGGGACAGGGACCTACAATGAGCAGTTCTTC.

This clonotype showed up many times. CDR3 sequence reads: CASSWGGSSGANVLTF. The CDR3 DNA sequence: TGTGCCAGCAGTTGGGGAGGAAGCTCTGGGGCCAACGTCCTGACTTTC. The V gene is TRBV28, the J gene TRBJ2-6, with D tentatively TRBD2 (6 bases). The V gene lost 4 bases and the J gene lost 0 bases, with 10 bases spanning the gap. CDR3 length equals 16 residues. The V gene's germline CDR1 is MDHEN and CDR2 SYDVKM.

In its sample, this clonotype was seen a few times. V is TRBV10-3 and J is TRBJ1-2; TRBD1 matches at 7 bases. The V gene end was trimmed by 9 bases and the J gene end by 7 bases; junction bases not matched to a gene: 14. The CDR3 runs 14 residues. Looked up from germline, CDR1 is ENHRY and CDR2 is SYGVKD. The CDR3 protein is CAISSTGSPSGYTF. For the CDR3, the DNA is TGTGCCATTTCATCGACAGGGAGCCCCTCTGGCTACACCTTC.

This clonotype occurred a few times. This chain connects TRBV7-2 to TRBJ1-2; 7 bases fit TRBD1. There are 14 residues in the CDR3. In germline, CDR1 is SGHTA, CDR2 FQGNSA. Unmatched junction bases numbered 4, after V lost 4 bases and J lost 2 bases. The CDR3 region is CASSSGDSNYGYTF. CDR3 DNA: TGTGCCAGCAGCTCCGGGGACAGCAACTATGGCTACACCTTC. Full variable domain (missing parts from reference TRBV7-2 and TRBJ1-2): GAGVSQSPSNKVTEKGKDVELRCDPISGHTALYWYRQSLGQGLEFLIYFQGNSAPDKSGLPSDRFSAERTGGSVSTLTIQRTQQEDSAVYLCASSSGDSNYGYTFGSGTRLTVV.

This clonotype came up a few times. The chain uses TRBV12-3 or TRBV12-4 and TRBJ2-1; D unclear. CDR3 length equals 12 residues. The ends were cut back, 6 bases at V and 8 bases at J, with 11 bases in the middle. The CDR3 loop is CASSANRDEQFF. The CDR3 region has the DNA TGTGCCAGCAGCGCGAACCGCGATGAGCAGTTCTTC.

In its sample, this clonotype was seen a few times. CDR3 loop: CASSPGNDEQFF. CDR3 sequence (DNA): TGTGCCAGCAGCCCAGGGAACGATGAGCAGTTCTTC. The rearrangement uses TRBV6-5 and TRBJ2-1; D may be TRBD1 (5 bases). The CDR3 has 12 amino acids. The V gene's germline CDR1 is MNHEY and CDR2 SVGAGI. Trimming took 6 bases from V and 8 from J, leaving 11 bases between them.

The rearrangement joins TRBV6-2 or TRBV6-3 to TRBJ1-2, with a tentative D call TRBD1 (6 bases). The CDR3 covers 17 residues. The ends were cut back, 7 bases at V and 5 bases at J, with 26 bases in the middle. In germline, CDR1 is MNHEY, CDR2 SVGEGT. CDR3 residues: CASTDHRGRRGFYGYTF. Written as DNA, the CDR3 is TGTGCCAGCACCGACCACCGAGGTCGCAGGGGATTTTATGGCTACACCTTC.

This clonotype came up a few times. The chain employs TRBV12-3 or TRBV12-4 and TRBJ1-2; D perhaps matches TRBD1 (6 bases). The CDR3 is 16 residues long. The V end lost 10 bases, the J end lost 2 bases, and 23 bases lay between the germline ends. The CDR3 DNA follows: TGTGCCACCGGCCGTCGTCGGGGGCATAGAAACTATGGCTACACCTTC. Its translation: CATGRRRGHRNYGYTF.

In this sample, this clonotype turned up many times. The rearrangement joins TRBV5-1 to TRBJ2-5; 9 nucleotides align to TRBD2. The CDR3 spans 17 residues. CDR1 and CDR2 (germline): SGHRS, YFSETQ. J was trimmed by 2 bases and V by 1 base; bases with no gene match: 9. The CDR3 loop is CASSLRELAGPQETQYF. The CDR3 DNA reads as TGCGCCAGCAGCTTGAGGGAGCTAGCGGGGCCTCAAGAGACCCAGTACTTC.

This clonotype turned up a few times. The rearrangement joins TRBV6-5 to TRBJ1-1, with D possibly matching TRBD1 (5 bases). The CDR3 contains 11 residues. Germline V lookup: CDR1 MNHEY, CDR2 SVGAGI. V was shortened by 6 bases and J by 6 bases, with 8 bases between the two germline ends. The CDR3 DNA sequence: TGTGCCAGCAGACAGGCGGCTGAAGCTTTCTTT. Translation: CASRQAAEAFF.

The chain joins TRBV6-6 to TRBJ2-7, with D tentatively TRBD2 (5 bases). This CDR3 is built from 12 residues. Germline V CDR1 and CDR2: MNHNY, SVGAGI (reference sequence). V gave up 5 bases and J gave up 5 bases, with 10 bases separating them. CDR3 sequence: CASSPRGNEQYF. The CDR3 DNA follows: TGTGCCAGCAGTCCCCGGGGAAACGAGCAGTACTTC.

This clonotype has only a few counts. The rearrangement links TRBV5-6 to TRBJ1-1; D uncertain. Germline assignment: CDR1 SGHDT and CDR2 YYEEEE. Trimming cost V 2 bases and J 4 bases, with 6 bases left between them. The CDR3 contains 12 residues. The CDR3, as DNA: TGTGCCAGCAGCTTTGAGATCACTGAAGCTTTCTTT. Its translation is CASSFEITEAFF.

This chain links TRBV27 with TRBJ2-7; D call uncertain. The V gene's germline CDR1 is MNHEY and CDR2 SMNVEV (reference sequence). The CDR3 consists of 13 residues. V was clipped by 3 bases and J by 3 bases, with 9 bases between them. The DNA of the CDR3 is TGTGCCAGCAGTTTCGGACGGTTCTACGAGCAGTACTTC. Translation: CASSFGRFYEQYF.

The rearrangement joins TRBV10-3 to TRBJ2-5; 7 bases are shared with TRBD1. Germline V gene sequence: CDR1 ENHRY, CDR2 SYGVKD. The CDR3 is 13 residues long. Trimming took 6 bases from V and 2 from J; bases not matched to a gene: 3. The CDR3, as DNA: TGTGCCATCAGGACAGGGATGCAAGAGACCCAGTACTTC. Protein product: CAIRTGMQETQYF.